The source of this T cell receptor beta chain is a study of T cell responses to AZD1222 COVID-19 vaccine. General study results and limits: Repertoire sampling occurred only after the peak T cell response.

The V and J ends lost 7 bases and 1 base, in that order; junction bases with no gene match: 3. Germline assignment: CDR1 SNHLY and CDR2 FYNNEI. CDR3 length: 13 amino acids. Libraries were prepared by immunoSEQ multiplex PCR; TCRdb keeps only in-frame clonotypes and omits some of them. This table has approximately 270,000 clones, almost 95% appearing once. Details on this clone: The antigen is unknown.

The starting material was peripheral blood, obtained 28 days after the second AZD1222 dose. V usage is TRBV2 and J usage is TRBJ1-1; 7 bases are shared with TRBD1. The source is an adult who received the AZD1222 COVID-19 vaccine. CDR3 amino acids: CASTDRENTEAFF. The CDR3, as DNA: TGTGCCAGCACCGACAGGGAGAACACTGAAGCTTTCTTT.